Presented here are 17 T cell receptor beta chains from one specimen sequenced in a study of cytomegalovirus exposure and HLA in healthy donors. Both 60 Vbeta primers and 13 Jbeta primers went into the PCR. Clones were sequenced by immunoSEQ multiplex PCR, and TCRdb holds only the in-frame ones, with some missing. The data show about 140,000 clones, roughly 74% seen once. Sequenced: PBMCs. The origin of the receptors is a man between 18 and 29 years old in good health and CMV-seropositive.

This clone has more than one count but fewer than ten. CDR3 region: CASSNPLTSDSTDTQYF. In nucleotides, the CDR3 is TGTGCCAGCAGCAACCCCTTGACTAGCGACAGCACAGATACGCAGTATTTT. This sequence joins TRBV7-8 and TRBJ2-3, with 8 bases aligning to TRBD2. This CDR3 has 17 amino acids. J was trimmed by 0 bases and V by 5 bases; bases with no gene match: 10. The germline V gene encodes CDR1 SGHVS and CDR2 FQNEAQ.

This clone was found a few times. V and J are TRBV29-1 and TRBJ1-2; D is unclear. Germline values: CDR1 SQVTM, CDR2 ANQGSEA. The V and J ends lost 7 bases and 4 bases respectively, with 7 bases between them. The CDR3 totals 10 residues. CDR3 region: CSGTFYGYTF. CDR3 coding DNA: TGCAGCGGCACATTCTATGGCTACACCTTC.

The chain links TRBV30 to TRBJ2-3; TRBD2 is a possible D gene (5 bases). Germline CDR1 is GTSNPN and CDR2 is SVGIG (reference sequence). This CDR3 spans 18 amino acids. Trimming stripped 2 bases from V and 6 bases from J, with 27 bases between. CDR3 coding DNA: TGTGCCTGGAGTCTTACCCAGAGGGCGGCGAGCCCCGGGGATACGCAGTATTTT. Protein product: CAWSLTQRAASPGDTQYF. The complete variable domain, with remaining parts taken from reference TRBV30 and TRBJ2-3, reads SQTIHQWPATLVQPVGSPLSLECTVEGTSNPNLYWYRQAAGRGLQLLFYSVGIGQISSEVPQNLSASRPQDRQFILSSKKLLLSDSGFYLCAWSLTQRAASPGDTQYFGPGTRLTVL.

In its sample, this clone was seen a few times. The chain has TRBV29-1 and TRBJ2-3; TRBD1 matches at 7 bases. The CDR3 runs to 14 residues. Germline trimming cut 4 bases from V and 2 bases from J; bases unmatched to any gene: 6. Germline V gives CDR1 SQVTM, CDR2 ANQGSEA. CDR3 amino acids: CSVGQGLSTDTQYF. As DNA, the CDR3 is TGCAGCGTTGGACAGGGTCTTTCCACAGATACGCAGTATTTT.

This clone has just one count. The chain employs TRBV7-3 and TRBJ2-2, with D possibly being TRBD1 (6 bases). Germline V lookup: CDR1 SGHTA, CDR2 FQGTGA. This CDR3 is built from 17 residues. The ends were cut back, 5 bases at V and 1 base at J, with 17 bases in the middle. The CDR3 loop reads CASSPRLGQGNTGELFF. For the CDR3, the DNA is TGTGCCAGCAGCCCCAGATTGGGACAAGGGAACACCGGGGAGCTGTTTTTT.

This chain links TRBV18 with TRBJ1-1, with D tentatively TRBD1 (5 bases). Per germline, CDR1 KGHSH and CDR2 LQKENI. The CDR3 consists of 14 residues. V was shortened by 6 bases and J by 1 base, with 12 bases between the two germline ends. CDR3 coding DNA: TGTGCCAGCTCTCAAGGGGTGGGGAACACTGAAGCTTTCTTT. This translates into CASSQGVGNTEAFF. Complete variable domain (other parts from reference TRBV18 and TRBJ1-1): NAGVMQNPRHLVRRRGQEARLRCSPMKGHSHVYWYRQLPEEGLKFMVYLQKENIIDESGMPKERFSAEFPKEGPSILRIQQVVRGDSAAYFCASSQGVGNTEAFFGQGTRLTVV.

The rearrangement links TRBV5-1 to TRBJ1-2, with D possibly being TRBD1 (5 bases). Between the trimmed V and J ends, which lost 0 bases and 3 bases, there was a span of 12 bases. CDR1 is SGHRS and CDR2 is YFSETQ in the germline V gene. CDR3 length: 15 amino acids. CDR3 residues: CASSLAAGGDYGYTF. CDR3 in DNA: TGCGCCAGCAGCTTGGCCGCGGGAGGGGACTATGGCTACACCTTC.

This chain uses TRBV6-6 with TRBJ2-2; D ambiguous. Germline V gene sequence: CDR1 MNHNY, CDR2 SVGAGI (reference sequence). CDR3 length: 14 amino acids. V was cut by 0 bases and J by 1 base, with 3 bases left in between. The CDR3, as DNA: TGTGCCAGCAGTTACTCCTGGAACACCGGGGAGCTGTTTTTT. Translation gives CASSYSWNTGELFF.

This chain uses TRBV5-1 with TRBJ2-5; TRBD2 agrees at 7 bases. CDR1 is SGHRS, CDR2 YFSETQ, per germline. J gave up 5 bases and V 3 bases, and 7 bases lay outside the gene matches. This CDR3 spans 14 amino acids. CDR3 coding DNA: TGCGCCAGCAGCTCAGGGTTCGGGGGGGAGACCCAGTACTTC. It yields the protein CASSSGFGGETQYF.

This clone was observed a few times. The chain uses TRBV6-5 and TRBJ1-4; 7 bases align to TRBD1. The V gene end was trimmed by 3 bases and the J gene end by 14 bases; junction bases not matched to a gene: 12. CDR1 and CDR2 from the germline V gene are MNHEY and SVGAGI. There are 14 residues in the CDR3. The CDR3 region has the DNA TGTGCCAGCAGTTATTCAGGGGGAGTCGGGATCCTGTTTTTT. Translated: CASSYSGGVGILFF.

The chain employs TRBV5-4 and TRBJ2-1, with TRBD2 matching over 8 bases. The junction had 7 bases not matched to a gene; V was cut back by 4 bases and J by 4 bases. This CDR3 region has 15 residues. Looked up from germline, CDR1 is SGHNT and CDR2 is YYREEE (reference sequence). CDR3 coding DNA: TGTGCCAGCAGCCGGGGGGGACACGATTACAATGAGCAGTTCTTC. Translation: CASSRGGHDYNEQFF.

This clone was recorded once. As DNA, the CDR3 is TGTGCCACCAGCAGAGCCCACTCTGGAAACACCATATATTTT. Translated, it gives CATSRAHSGNTIYF. The chain couples TRBV15 to TRBJ1-3; D gene unclear. Germline loops: CDR1 LNHNV, CDR2 YYDKDF (reference sequence). Deletions cut 1 base from V and 0 bases from J, with 4 bases between. This CDR3 has 14 amino acids.

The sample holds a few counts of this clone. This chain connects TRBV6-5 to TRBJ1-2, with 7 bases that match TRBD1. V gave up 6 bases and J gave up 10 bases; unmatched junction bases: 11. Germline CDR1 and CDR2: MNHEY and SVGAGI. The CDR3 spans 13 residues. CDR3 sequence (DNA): TGTGCCAGCAGGCCCCCCGGGACAGTGAACTACACCTTC. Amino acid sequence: CASRPPGTVNYTF.

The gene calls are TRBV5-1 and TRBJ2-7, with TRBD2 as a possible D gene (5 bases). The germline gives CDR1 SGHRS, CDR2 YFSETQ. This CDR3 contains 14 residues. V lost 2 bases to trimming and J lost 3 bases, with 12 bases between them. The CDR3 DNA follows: TGCGCCAGCAGCTTAGGGAGTTCCCTCTACGAGCAGTACTTC. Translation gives CASSLGSSLYEQYF. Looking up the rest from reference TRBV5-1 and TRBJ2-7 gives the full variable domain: KAGVTQTPRYLIKTRGQQVTLSCSPISGHRSVSWYQQTPGQGLQFLFEYFSETQRNKGNFPGRFSGRQFSNSRSEMNVSTLELGDSALYLCASSLGSSLYEQYFGPGTRLTVT.

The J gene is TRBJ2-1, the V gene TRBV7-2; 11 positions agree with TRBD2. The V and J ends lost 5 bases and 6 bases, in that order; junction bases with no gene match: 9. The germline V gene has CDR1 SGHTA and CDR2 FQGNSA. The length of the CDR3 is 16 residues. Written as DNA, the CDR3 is TGTGCCAGCAGCATCCCGACTAGCGGGAAGTCCAATGAGCAGTTCTTC. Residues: CASSIPTSGKSNEQFF.

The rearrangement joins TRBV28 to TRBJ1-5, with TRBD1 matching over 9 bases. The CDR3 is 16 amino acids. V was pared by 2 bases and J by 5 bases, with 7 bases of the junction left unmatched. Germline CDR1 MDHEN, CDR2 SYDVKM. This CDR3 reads CASSLPDTGGHQPQHF. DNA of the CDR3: TGTGCCAGCAGTTTACCCGATACAGGGGGCCATCAGCCCCAGCATTTT.

CDR3 sequence reads: CASSMAQWAGYGYTF. The CDR3 DNA is TGTGCCAGTAGTATGGCCCAGTGGGCCGGCTATGGCTACACCTTC. J is TRBJ1-2 and V is TRBV19, with D unresolved. The V gene lost 3 bases and the J gene lost 4 bases, with 15 bases spanning the gap. This CDR3 region has 15 residues. Germline-derived CDR1 and CDR2 are LNHDA and SQIVND (reference sequence). Using reference TRBV19 and TRBJ1-2 for the parts outside the CDR3, the full variable domain is DGGITQSPKYLFRKEGQNVTLSCEQNLNHDAMYWYRQDPGQGLRLIYYSQIVNDFQKGDIAEGYSVSREKKESFPLTVTSAQKNPTAFYLCASSMAQWAGYGYTFGSGTRLTVV.